The T cell receptor (beta chain) under discussion was sequenced for a study of human T cells and chemical hapten exposure. The overall study: Patients' scalps got diphenylcyclopropenone weekly throughout the approximately 23-week study.

Original handling: A typical sample had roughly 96,000 TCRs, with roughly 23,224 to 690,600 overall. Each CDR3 protein is one row after TCRdb ran MiXCR on the RACE reads. These V and J calls originate from TCRdb's pipeline instead of the authors' own analysis. The table shows under 300,000 distinct CDR3 sequences, with approximately 7.5% occurring only once. Noted time point: pre-sensitization, week 0. As for treatment: therapeutic diphenylcyclopropenone sensitization with weekly scalp DPC. This clonotype was observed a few times. The V gene's germline CDR1 is SGHRS and CDR2 YFSETQ. Trimming left V 0 bases short and J 3 bases short, with 12 bases between. This CDR3 contains 15 residues.

The sequence derives from a man aged 18 to 35 with alopecia areata. Some clones in this sample may be carry-over from other donors' samples. Sample: whole blood, taken in connection with sensitization to the hapten diphenylcyclopropenone (DPC). The chain employs TRBV5-1 and TRBJ1-1; possible D gene TRBD1, 5 bases. The CDR3 nucleotides are TGCGCCAGCAGCTTGGCGGCCGGGGGTGACACTGAAGCTTTCTTT. This codes for CASSLAAGGDTEAFF.